The clone carrying this T cell receptor beta chain was detected only a few times. Its specificity is not known. This sample was taken from a study of response to subunit inactivated influenza vaccine. Whole-study findings and limits: It was suggested by the authors that few new T cells are recruited by each seasonal influenza vaccination.

Trimming removed 7 bases at V and 7 bases at J, with 16 bases between. The CDR3 is 13 amino acids. TCRdb independently ran MiXCR on the RT-PCR reads; one entry per CDR3 protein. The table records over 650,000 distinct CDR3 sequences, approximately 18% of them present only once. The origin of this receptor is a man aged 45-65 years who received an inactivated influenza vaccine. The V call is TRBV12-3 or TRBV12-4, the J call TRBJ1-2; D is undetermined. Specimen: PBMCs from blood, collected approximately 5 days after vaccination. In DNA form, the CDR3 reads TGTGCCAGCACAGAAGTCCGCTGGGGTGGCTACACCTTC. Its protein is CASTEVRWGGYTF.